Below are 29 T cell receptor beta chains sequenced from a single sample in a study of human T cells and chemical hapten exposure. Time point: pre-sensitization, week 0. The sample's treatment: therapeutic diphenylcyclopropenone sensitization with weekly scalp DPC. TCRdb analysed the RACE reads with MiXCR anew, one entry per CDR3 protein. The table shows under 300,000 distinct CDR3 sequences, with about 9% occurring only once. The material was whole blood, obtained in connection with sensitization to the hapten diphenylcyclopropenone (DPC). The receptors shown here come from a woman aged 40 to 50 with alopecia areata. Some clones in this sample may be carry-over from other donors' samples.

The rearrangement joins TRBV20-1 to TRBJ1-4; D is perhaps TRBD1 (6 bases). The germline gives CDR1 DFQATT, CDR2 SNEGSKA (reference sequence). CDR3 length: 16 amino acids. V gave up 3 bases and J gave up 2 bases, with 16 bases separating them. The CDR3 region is CSASRPFRGTNEKLFF. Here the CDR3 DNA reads TGCAGTGCTAGCCGACCCTTCAGGGGCACTAATGAAAAACTGTTTTTT.

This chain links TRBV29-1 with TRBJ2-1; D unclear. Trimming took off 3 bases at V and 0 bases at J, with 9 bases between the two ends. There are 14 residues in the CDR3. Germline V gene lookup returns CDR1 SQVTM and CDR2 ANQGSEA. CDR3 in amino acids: CSVEIQSSYNEQFF. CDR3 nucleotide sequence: TGCAGCGTTGAGATTCAAAGCTCCTACAATGAGCAGTTCTTC.

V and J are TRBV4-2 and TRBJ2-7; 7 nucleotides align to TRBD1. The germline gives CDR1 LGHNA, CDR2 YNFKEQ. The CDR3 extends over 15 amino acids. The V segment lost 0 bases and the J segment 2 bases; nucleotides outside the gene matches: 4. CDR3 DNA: TGTGCCAGCAGCCAAGACCACAGGGGTACCTACGAGCAGTACTTC. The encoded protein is CASSQDHRGTYEQYF.

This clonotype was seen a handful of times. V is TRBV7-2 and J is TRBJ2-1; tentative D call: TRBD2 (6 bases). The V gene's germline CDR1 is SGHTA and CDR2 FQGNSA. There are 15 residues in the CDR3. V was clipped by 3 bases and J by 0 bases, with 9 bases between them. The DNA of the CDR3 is TGTGCCAGCAGCTTGGGACTGAGCTCCTACAATGAGCAGTTCTTC. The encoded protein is CASSLGLSSYNEQFF.

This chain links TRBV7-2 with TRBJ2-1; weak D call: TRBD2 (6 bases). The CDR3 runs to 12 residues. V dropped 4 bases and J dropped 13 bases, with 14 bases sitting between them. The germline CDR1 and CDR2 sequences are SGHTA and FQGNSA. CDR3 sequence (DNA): TGTGCCAGCAGCTCGCGGGACGGGCCCCAGTTCTTC. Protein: CASSSRDGPQFF. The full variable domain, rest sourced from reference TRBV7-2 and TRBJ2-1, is GAGVSQSPSNKVTEKGKDVELRCDPISGHTALYWYRQSLGQGLEFLIYFQGNSAPDKSGLPSDRFSAERTGGSVSTLTIQRTQQEDSAVYLCASSSRDGPQFFGPGTRLTVL.

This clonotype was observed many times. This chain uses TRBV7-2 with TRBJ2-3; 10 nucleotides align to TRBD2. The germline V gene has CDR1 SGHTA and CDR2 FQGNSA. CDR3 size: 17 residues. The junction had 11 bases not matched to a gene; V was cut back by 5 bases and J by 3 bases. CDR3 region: CASSRRLAGDRTDTQYF. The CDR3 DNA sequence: TGTGCCAGCAGCCGCCGGCTAGCGGGAGATAGGACAGATACGCAGTATTTT.

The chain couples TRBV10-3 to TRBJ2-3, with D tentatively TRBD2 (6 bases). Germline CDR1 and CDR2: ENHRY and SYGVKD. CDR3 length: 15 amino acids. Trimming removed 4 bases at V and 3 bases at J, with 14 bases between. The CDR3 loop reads CAISALAVGTDTQYF. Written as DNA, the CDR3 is TGTGCCATCAGTGCACTAGCAGTGGGAACAGATACGCAGTATTTT.

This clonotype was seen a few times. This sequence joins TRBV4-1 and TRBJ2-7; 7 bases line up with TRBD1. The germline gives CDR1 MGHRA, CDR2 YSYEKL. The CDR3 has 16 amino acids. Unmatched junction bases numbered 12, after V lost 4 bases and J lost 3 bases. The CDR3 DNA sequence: TGCGCCAGCAGCCGTGGTGTTGGGACAGAAAACTACGAGCAGTACTTC. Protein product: CASSRGVGTENYEQYF.

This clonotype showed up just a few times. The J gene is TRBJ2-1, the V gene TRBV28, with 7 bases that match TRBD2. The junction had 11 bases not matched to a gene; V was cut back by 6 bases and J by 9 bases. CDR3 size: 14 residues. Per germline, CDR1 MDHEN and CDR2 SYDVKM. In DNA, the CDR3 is TGTGCCAGCAGCCCACCCGGGCTAGCGGCTGAGCAGTTCTTC. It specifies CASSPPGLAAEQFF.

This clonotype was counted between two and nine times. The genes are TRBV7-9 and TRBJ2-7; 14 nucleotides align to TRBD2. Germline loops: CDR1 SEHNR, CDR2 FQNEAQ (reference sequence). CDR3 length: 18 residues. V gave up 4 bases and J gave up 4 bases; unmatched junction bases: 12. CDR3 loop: CASSSPEGTSGSAYEQYF. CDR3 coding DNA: TGTGCCAGCAGCTCCCCCGAAGGGACTAGCGGGAGTGCTTACGAGCAGTACTTC.

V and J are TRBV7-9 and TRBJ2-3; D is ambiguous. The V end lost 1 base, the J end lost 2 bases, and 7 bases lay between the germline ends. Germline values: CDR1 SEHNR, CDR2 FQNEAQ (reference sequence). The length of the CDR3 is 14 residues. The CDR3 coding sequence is TGTGCCAGCAGCTTAGTAGATTCCACAGATACGCAGTATTTT. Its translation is CASSLVDSTDTQYF.

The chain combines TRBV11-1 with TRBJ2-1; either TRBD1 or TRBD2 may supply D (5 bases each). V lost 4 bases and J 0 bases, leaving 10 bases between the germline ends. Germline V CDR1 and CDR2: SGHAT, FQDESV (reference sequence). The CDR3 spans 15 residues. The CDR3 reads CASSSGPGSYNEQFF. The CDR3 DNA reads TGTGCCAGCAGCTCGGGACCGGGCTCCTACAATGAGCAGTTCTTC.

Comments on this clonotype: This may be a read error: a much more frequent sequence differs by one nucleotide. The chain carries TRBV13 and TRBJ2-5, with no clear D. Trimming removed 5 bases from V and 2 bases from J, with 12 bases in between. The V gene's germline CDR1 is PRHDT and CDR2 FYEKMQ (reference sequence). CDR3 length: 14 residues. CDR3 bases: TGTGCCAGCAGCACCCGACACACACAAGAGACCCAGTACTTC. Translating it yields CASSTRHTQETQYF.

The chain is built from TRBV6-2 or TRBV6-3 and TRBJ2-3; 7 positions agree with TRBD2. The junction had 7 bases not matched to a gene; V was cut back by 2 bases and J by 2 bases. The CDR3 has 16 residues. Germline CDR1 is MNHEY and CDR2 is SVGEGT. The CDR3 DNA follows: TGTGCCAGCAGTTACGGGAGGGGCGGACTCACAGATACGCAGTATTTT. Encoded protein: CASSYGRGGLTDTQYF.

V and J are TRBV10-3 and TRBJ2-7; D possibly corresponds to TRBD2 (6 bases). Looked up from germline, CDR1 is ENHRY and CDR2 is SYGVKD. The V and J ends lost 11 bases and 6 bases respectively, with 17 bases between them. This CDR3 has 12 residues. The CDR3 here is CAAGTGSGEQYF. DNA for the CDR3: TGTGCCGCCGGGACTGGATCTGGCGAGCAGTACTTC.

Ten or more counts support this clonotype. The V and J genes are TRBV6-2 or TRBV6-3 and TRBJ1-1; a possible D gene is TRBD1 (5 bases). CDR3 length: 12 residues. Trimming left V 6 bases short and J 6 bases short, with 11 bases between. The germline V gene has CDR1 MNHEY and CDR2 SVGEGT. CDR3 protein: CASRGGGSEAFF. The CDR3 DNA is TGTGCCAGCAGGGGGGGAGGGTCTGAAGCTTTCTTT.

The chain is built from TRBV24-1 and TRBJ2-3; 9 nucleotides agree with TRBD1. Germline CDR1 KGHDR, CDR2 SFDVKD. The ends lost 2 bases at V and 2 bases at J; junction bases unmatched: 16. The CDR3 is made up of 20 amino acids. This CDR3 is CATSDSQPGQGWGHTDTQYF. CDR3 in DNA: TGTGCCACCAGTGATTCACAACCGGGACAGGGTTGGGGTCACACAGATACGCAGTATTTT.

This CDR3 is CASSRISGTPGHEQYF. The CDR3 bases are TGTGCCAGCAGCCGAATATCCGGGACCCCGGGCCACGAGCAGTACTTC. The chain uses TRBV7-9 and TRBJ2-7, with D perhaps being TRBD1 or TRBD2 (5 bases each). Trimming cost V 5 bases and J 5 bases, with 22 bases left between them. Germline loops: CDR1 SEHNR, CDR2 FQNEAQ (reference sequence). This CDR3 contains 16 residues.

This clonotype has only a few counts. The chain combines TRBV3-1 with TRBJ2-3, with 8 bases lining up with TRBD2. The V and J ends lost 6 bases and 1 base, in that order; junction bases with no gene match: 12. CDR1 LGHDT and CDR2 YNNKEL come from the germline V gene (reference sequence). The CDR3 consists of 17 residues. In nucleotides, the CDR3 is TGTGCCAGCAGTCGAAATTCACTAGCGGTTCGCACAGATACGCAGTATTTT. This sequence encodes CASSRNSLAVRTDTQYF.

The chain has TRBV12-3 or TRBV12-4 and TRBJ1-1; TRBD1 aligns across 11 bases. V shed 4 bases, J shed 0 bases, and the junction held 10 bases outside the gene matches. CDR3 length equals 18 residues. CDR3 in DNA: TGTGCCAGCAGTTGGACAGGGGGCGGGTCACTCGTGAACACTGAAGCTTTCTTT. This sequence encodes CASSWTGGGSLVNTEAFF.

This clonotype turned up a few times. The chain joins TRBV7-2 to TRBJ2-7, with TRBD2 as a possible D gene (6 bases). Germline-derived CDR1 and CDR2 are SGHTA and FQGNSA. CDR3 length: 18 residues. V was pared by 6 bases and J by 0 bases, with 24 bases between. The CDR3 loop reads CASSHDSSGALSSYEQYF. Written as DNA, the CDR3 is TGTGCCAGCAGTCATGACAGTAGCGGAGCCCTGAGCTCCTACGAGCAGTACTTC.

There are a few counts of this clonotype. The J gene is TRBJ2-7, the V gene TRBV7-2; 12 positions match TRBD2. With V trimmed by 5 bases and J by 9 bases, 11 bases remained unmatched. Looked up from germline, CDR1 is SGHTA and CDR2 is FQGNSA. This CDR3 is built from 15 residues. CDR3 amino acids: CASSPTSGSLGRQYF. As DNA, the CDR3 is TGTGCCAGCAGCCCGACTAGCGGGAGTTTGGGAAGGCAGTACTTC.

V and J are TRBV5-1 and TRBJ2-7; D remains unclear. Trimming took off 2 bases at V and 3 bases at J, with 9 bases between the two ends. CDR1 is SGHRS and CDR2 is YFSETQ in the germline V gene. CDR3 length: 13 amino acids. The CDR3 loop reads CASSFDPSYEQYF. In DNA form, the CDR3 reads TGCGCCAGCAGCTTCGACCCAAGCTACGAGCAGTACTTC.

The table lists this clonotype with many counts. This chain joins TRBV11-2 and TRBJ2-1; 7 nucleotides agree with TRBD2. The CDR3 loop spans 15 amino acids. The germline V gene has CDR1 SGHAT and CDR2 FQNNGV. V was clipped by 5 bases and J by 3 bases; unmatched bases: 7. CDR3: CASSGSSGHYNEQFF. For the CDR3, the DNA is TGTGCCAGCAGCGGGTCTAGCGGTCACTACAATGAGCAGTTCTTC.

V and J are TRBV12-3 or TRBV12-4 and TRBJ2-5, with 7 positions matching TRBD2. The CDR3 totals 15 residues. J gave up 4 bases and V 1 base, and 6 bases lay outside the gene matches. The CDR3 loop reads CASSLGLRERETQYF. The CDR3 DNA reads TGTGCCAGCAGTTTAGGCTTGCGGGAGAGAGAGACCCAGTACTTC.

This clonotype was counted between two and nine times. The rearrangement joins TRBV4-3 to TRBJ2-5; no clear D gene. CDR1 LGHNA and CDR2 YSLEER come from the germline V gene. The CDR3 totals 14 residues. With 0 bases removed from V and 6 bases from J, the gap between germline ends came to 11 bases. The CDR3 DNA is TGCGCCAGCAGCCAAGATACTAATGTAAAGACCCAGTACTTC. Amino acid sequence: CASSQDTNVKTQYF.

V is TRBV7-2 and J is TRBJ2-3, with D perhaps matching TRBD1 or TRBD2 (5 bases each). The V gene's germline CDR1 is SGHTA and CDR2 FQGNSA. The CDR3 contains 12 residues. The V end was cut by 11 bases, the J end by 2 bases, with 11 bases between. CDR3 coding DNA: TGTGCCGCAGGGACCCTCACAGATACGCAGTATTTT. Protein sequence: CAAGTLTDTQYF.

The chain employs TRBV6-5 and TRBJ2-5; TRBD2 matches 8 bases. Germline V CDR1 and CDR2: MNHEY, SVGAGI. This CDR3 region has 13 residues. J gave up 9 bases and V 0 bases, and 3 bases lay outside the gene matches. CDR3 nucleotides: TGTGCCAGCAGTTACTCGACGGGGGGGGCCCAGTACTTC. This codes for CASSYSTGGAQYF.

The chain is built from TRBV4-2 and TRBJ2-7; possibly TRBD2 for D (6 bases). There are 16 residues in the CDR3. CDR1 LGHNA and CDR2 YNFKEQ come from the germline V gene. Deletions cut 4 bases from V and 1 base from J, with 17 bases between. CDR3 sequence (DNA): TGTGCCAGCAGCCCCGGGGGTAGCGGAGATTCCTACGAGCAGTACTTC. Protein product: CASSPGGSGDSYEQYF.